These T cell receptor beta chains were read from a single sample in a study of cytomegalovirus exposure and HLA in healthy donors. Clones were read by immunoSEQ multiplex PCR, and TCRdb kept only the in-frame ones, dropping some. This table has over 100,000 clones, about 76% appearing once. Material for sequencing was PBMCs. All receptors derive from a woman between 40 and 55 years old in good health and CMV-seropositive. CDR3s leave out the opening cysteine and the closing phenylalanine or tryptophan.

TRBJ1-4	TRBV27	ASSVTGGIGKLF
TRBJ1-2	TRBV6-1	ASRRTGVYGYT
TRBJ1-3	TRBV11-2	ASSFDPGTGNTIY
TRBJ2-3	TRBV2	ANTRGLAGETTDTQY
TRBJ2-3	TRBV7-3	ASSLTLAGTNTQY
TRBJ1-6	TRBV18	ASSPGGRRSGSPLH
TRBJ1-4	TRBV5-4	ASSSTGGAEKLF
TRBJ2-1	TRBV19	ASSTDRSGSYNEQF
TRBJ1-2	TRBV5-8	ASSSTGLNYGYT
TRBJ2-5	TRBV6-1	ASSEMRASGGLGETQY
TRBJ2-1	TRBV5-1	ASSLAGRSYNEQF
TRBJ1-4	TRBV5-1	ASSLGQGGEKLF
TRBJ1-1	TRBV19	ASSPRDRASPAF
TRBJ1-1	TRBV21-1	ASISGVEAF
TRBJ2-6	TRBV13	ASSPRTGTGANVLT
TRBJ1-4	TRBV7-9	ASSLALGLAGMF
TRBJ1-1	TRBV6-6	ASTQVQGVAEAF
TRBJ2-7	TRBV14	ASSQVFRGPYEQY
TRBJ1-1	TRBV9	ASSVDRAGYTEAF
TRBJ1-1	TRBV5-1	ASSPKWDSALSF
TRBJ2-1	TRBV6-1	ASSVGLAGHNEQF
TRBJ2-5	TRBV6-5	ASSYTPVAQGTKY
TRBJ1-2	TRBV25-1	ASSQQGASYGYT
TRBJ2-5	TRBV2	ASSRGRLETQY
TRBJ2-5	TRBV2	ASSVSGVQETQY
TRBJ1-1	TRBV19	ASSLGQFLTEAF
TRBJ1-1	TRBV7-9	ASRGGKFEAF
TRBJ2-5	TRBV9	ASSVGGETQY
TRBJ1-1	TRBV10-3	AISRQGAVAEAF
TRBJ1-5	TRBV10-2	ASRAGRLSNQPQH
TRBJ2-7	TRBV6-1	ASSEMTFGGRYEQY
TRBJ1-5	TRBV30	ACNNNNQPQH
TRBJ2-3	TRBV7-2	ASSLGYTDGGDTQY
TRBJ1-5	TRBV6-1	ASSGAGGSYQPQH
TRBJ2-2	TRBV5-1	ASSWGHSNTGELF
TRBJ1-1	TRBV11-1	ASSPRDRGYTEAF
TRBJ1-2	TRBV6-1	ASSELTGPNYGYT
TRBJ1-5	TRBV6-5	ASRPTGMNQPQH
TRBJ2-2	TRBV7-9	ASSPRTSFTGELF
TRBJ1-3	TRBV7-8	ASRNDRTSGNTIY
TRBJ1-1	TRBV19	ASSDRGNTEAF
TRBJ2-5	TRBV30	AWSAGGRETQY
TRBJ2-3	TRBV5-1	ASSLGASGGADTQY
TRBJ2-7	TRBV2	ASRDGVDFYEQY